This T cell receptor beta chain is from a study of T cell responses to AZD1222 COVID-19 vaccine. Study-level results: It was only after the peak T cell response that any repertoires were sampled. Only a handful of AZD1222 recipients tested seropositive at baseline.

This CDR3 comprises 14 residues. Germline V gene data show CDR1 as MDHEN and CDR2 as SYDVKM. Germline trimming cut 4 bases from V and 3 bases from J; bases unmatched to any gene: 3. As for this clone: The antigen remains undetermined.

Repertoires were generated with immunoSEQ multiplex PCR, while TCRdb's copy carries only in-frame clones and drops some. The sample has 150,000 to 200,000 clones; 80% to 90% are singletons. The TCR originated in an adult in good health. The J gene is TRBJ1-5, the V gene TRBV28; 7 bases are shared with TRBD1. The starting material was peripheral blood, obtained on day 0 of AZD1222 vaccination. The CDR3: CASSSTGLNQPQHF. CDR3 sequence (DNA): TGTGCCAGCAGTTCGACAGGGCTCAATCAGCCCCAGCATTTT.